Listed here are 6 T cell receptor beta chains from one sample, sequenced in a study of T cell changes during pregnancy in multiple sclerosis. Clones were read by immunoSEQ multiplex PCR, and TCRdb kept only the in-frame ones, dropping some. Altogether about 76,000 clones are present, around 93% being singletons, with the ten largest covering over 2%. The sequencing here drew on peripheral blood, taken in the second trimester of pregnancy. The receptors here all came from a female donor with multiple sclerosis, enrolled in a pregnancy study.

This rearrangement joins TRBV7-9 to TRBJ2-5, with 9 bases that match TRBD1. There are 15 residues in the CDR3. CDR1 and CDR2 (germline): SEHNR, FQNEAQ (reference sequence). The V gene end was trimmed by 1 base and the J gene end by 3 bases; junction bases not matched to a gene: 3. The CDR3 is CASSLGDRVKETQYF. The CDR3 DNA sequence: TGTGCCAGCAGCTTAGGGGACAGGGTTAAAGAGACCCAGTACTTC.

The chain has TRBV9 and TRBJ2-3; the D is unclear. The CDR3 spans 14 residues. Germline V gene data show CDR1 as SGDLS and CDR2 as YYNGEE. V was clipped by 1 base and J by 8 bases, with 14 bases between them. The CDR3 here is CASSVSPELITQYF. In DNA, the CDR3 is TGTGCCAGCAGCGTATCCCCCGAGTTAATTACGCAGTATTTT.

V gene TRBV30 combines with J gene TRBJ1-6; 9 bases fit TRBD1. V was clipped by 3 bases and J by 9 bases; unmatched bases: 6. Germline V gene data show CDR1 as GTSNPN and CDR2 as SVGIG (reference sequence). CDR3 size: 14 residues. The CDR3, as DNA: TGTGCCTGGAGCACGGGACAGGGCGCTTCACCCCTCCACTTT. Encoded protein: CAWSTGQGASPLHF.

The rearrangement joins TRBV20-1 to TRBJ2-5, with 7 bases aligning to TRBD2. The CDR3 extends over 11 amino acids. Germline values: CDR1 DFQATT, CDR2 SNEGSKA (reference sequence). V was pared by 6 bases and J by 5 bases, with 3 bases of the junction left unmatched. The CDR3 reads CSAPAGETQYF. CDR3 sequence (DNA): TGCAGTGCCCCAGCGGGGGAGACCCAGTACTTC.

This clone appeared a single time. At one end, the junction sequence differs from germline, possibly due to a read error. This chain links TRBV7-7 with TRBJ2-5, with 10 nucleotides matching TRBD1. Germline CDR1 SSHAT, CDR2 FNYEAQ (reference sequence). The CDR3 contains 15 residues. CDR3 nucleotides: TGTGCTAGCAGCTTAACAGGGACAGGGGAAGAGACCCAGTACTTC. Protein sequence: CASSLTGTGEETQYF.

The chain carries TRBV11-2 and TRBJ2-7; 12 bases are shared with TRBD2. Germline lookup yields CDR1 SGHAT and CDR2 FQNNGV. With V trimmed by 1 base and J by 0 bases, 1 base remained unmatched. The CDR3 is made up of 16 amino acids. The CDR3 region is CASSLGTSGNSYEQYF. CDR3 nucleotide sequence: TGTGCCAGCAGCTTAGGGACTAGCGGGAACTCCTACGAGCAGTACTTC.